This T cell receptor (beta chain) was identified in a study of T-cell reconstitution after alpha-beta-depleted transplantation in children. Preparing the TCRbeta library involved the use of unique molecular identifiers. TCRdb redid the calling of the PCR reads with MiXCR, one entry per CDR3 protein. The sample carries about 540,000 distinct CDR3 sequences, 15% to 20% recorded once. This clonotype was counted only a few times. CDR1 SGHTA and CDR2 FQGNSA come from the germline V gene. The CDR3 is made up of 13 amino acids. V dropped 5 bases and J dropped 10 bases, with 17 bases sitting between them. The chain links TRBV7-2 to TRBJ1-1, with D possibly matching TRBD1 (6 bases). This material consisted of PBMCs from the stem cell graft donor, taken from the stem cell graft. The sequence came from a human donor who donated a stem cell graft to a child with acute lymphoblastic leukemia. CDR3 residues: CASSLQGKYGAFF. CDR3 DNA: TGTGCCAGCAGCCTCCAGGGGAAGTACGGAGCTTTCTTT.